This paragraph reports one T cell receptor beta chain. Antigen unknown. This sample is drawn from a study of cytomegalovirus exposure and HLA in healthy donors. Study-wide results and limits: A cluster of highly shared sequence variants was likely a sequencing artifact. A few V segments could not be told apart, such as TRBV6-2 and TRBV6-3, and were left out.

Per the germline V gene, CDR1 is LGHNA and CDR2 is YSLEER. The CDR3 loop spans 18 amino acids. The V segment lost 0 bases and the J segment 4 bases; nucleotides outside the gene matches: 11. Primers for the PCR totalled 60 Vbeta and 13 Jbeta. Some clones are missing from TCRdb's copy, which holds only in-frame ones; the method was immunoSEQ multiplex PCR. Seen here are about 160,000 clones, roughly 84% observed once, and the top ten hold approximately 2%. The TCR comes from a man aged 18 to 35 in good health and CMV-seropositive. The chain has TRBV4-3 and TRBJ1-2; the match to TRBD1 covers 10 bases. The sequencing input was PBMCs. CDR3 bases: TGCGCCAGCAGCCAAGACTCCGGGACAGGGGTCGCTGGCTATGGCTACACCTTC. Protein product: CASSQDSGTGVAGYGYTF.